This is a list of T cell receptor beta chains from one sample in a study of blood T cells in healthy people across ages. A single record per CDR3 protein comes from TCRdb applying MiXCR to the 5' RACE reads. The data hold fewer than 900,000 distinct CDR3 sequences, with about 34% observed a single time. The specimen sequenced was blood. The receptors originated from a man aged 18 to 35 in good health. The CDR3 runs from the conserved cysteine through the conserved F or W. A D gene is named only where the DNA matches it firmly. Size is omitted from some rows. Given values are once, few, many or a class for expanded clones.

J,V,D,size,length,CDR3,DNA
TRBJ2-1,TRBV24-1,-,-,14,CATSDVGVTDEQFF,TGTGCCACCAGTGATGTAGGGGTTACCGATGAGCAGTTCTTC
TRBJ2-7,TRBV9,-,-,16,CASSVAPGRAYNEQYF,TGTGCCAGCAGCGTAGCACCGGGGCGCGCCTACAATGAGCAGTACTTC
TRBJ1-2,TRBV9,-,-,13,CASSVATGNGYTF,TGTGCCAGCAGCGTAGCCACAGGGAATGGCTACACCTTC
TRBJ1-5,TRBV7-2,-,-,14,CASRQEYSNQPQHF,TGTGCCAGCAGGCAGGAATATAGCAATCAGCCCCAGCATTTT
TRBJ2-3,TRBV3-1,-,-,14,CASSQATVTDTQYF,TGTGCCAGCAGCCAGGCCACTGTCACAGATACGCAGTATTTT
TRBJ1-2,TRBV20-1,-,-,13,CSASQGANYGYTF,TGCAGTGCTAGTCAAGGGGCTAACTATGGCTACACCTTC
TRBJ2-2,TRBV28,TRBD1,few,15,CASSFVTGGAGELFF,TGTGCCAGCAGTTTTGTGACAGGGGGAGCCGGGGAGCTGTTTTTT
TRBJ1-2,TRBV12-3/TRBV12-4,-,-,13,CASGLGEAGGYTF,TGTGCCAGCGGTTTAGGTGAAGCCGGTGGCTACACCTTC
TRBJ2-5,TRBV7-2,-,few,13,CASSNGRYNEQYF,TGTGCCAGCAGCAATGGGAGATACAATGAGCAGTACTTC
TRBJ2-7,TRBV21-1,-,-,14,CASSKGWTGDEQYF,TGTGCCAGCAGCAAAGGGTGGACAGGGGACGAGCAGTACTTC
TRBJ1-2,TRBV4-1,TRBD1,many,13,CASSQTGNYGYTF,TGTGCCAGCAGTCAGACAGGGAACTATGGCTACACCTTC
TRBJ2-7,TRBV10-3,-,-,14,CAISDVGQAVEQYF,TGTGCCATCAGTGATGTGGGACAAGCCGTCGAGCAGTACTTC
TRBJ2-7,TRBV29-1,TRBD2,-,16,CSVEDGRGGSYNEQYF,TGCAGCGTTGAAGATGGGAGGGGAGGCTCCTACAATGAGCAGTACTTC
TRBJ1-2,TRBV2,-,many,14,CASKIEGEAYGYTF,TGTGCCAGCAAGATTGAGGGGGAGGCCTATGGCTACACCTTC
TRBJ1-2,TRBV9,-,few,16,CASSGSPGGWGYGYTF,TGTGCCAGCAGCGGATCGCCCGGGGGTTGGGGTTATGGCTACACCTTC